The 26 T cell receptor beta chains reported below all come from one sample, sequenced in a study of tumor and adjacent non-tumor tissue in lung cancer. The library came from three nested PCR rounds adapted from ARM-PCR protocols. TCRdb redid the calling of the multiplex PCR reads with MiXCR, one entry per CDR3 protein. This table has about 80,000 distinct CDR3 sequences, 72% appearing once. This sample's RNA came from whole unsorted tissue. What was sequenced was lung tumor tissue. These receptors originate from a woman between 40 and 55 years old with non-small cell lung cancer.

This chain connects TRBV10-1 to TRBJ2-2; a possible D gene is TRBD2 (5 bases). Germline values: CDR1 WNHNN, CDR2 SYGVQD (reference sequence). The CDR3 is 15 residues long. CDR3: CSSRSSRSGTGELFF. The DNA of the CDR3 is TGCTCTAGCAGATCCAGTAGGAGTGGAACCGGGGAGCTGTTTTTT.

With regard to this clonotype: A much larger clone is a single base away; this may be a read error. CDR3 in DNA: TGTGCCACCAGAGAGACAGGGGGAGGCGAGCAGTACTTC. It encodes CATRETGGGEQYF. This chain joins TRBV6-6 and TRBJ2-7; 9 bases are shared with TRBD1. CDR3 length equals 13 residues. The junction had 10 bases not matched to a gene; V was cut back by 10 bases and J by 6 bases. CDR1 is MNHNY, CDR2 SVGAGI, per germline (reference sequence).

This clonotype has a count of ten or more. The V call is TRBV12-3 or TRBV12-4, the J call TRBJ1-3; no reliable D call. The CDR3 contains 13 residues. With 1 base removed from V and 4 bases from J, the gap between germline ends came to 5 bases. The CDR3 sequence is CASSLDSGNTIYF. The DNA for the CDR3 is TGTGCCAGCAGTTTAGACTCGGGAAACACCATATATTTT.

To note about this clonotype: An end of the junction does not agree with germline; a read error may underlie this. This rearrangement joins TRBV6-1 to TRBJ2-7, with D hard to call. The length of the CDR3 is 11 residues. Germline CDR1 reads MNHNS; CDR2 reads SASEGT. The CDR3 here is CASNLTYEQYF. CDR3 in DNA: TGTGCTAGCAATTTAACATACGAGCAGTACTTC.

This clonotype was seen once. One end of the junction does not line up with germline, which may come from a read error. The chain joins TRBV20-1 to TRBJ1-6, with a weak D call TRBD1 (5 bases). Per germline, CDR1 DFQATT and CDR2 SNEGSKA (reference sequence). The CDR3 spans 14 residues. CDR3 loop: CSTRVGRDNSALHF. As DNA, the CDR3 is TGCAGTACTAGAGTGGGACGGGATAATTCAGCCCTCCACTTT.

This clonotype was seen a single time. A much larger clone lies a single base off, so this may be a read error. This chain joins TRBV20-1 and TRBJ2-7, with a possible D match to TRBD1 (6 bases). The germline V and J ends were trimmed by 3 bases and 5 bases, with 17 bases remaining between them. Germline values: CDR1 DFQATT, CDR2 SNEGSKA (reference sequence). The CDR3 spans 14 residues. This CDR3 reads CSARDPWDTHEQYF. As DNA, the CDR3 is TGCAGTGCTAGGGACCCCTGGGACACCCACGAGCAGTACTTC.

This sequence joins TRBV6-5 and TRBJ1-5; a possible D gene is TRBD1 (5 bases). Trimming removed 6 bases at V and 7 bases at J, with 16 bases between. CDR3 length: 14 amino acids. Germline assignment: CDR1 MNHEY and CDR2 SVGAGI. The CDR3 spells CASSLRGGAQPQHF. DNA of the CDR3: TGTGCCAGCAGCCTTCGTGGTGGGGCCCAGCCCCAGCATTTT.

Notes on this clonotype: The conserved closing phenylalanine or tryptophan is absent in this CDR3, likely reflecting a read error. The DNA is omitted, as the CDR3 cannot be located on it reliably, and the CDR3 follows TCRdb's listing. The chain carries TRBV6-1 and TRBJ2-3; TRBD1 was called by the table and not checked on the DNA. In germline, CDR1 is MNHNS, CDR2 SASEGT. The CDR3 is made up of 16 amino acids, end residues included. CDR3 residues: CASSEDPGGTTDTKYL.

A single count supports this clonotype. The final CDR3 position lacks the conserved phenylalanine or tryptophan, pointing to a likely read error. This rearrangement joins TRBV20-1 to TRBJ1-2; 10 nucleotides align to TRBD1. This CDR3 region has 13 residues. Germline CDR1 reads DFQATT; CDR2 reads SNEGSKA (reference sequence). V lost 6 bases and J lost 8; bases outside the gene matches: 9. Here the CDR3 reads CSARTGGLAGYTL. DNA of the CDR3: TGCAGTGCGAGGACAGGGGGACTAGCCGGCTACACCCTC.

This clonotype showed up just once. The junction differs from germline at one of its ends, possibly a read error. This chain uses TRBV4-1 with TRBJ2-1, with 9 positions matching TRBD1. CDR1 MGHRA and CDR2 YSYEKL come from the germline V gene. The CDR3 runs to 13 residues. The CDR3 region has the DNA TGCGCCACAACACAGGGGGCGGATGTTGAGCAGTCCTTC. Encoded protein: CATTQGADVEQSF.

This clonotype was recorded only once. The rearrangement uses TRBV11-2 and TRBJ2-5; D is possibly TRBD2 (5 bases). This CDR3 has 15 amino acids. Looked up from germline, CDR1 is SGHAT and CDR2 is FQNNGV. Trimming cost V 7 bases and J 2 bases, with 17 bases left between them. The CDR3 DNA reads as TGTGCCAGCATCGAATTCGGACTGGCACAAGAGACCCAGTACTTC. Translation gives CASIEFGLAQETQYF.

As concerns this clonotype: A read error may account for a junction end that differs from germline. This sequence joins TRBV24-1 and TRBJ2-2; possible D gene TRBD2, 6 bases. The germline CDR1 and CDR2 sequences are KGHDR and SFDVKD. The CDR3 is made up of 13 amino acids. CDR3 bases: TGTGCCACCAGTGATGACAACACCGGGGGGCTGTTTTTT. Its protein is CATSDDNTGGLFF.

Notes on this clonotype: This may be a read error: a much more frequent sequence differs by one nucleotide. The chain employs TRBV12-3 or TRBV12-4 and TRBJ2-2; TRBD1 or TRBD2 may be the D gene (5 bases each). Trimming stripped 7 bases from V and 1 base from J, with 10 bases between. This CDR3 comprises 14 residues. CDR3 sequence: CASNWDGNTGELFF. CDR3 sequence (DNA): TGTGCCAGCAATTGGGACGGGAACACCGGGGAGCTGTTTTTT.

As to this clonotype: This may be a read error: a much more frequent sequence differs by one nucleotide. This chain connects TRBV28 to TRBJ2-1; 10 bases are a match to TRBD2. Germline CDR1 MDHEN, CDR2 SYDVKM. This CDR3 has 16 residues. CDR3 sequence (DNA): TGTGCCAGCAGTCCCATAGCGGGAGGATTCCGAGATGAGCGGTTCTTC. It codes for CASSPIAGGFRDERFF.

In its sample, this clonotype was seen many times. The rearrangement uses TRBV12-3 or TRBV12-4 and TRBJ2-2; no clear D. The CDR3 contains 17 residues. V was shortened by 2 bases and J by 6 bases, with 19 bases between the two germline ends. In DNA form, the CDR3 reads TGTGCCAGCAGTTTAAGTATTGATTGGCCTTTTGCCGGGGAGCTGTTTTTT. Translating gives CASSLSIDWPFAGELFF.

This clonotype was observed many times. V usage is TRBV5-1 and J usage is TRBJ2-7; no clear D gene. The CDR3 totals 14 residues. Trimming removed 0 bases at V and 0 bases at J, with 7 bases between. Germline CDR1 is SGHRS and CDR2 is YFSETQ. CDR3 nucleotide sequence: TGCGCCAGCAGCTTGGTTGGGGACTCCTACGAGCAGTACTTC. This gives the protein CASSLVGDSYEQYF. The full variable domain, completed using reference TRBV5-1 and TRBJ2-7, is KAGVTQTPRYLIKTRGQQVTLSCSPISGHRSVSWYQQTPGQGLQFLFEYFSETQRNKGNFPGRFSGRQFSNSRSEMNVSTLELGDSALYLCASSLVGDSYEQYFGPGTRLTVT.

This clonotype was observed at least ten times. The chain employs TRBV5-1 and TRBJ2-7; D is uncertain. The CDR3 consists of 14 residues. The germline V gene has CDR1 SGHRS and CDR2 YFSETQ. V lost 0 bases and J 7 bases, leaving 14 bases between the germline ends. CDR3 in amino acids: CASSLVDTLSEQYF. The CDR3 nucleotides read TGCGCCAGCAGCTTGGTCGACACCTTGTCAGAGCAGTACTTC.

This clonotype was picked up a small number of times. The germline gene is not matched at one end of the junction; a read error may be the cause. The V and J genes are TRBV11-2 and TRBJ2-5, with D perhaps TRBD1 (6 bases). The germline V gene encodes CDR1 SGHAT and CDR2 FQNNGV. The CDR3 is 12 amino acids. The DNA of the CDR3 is TGTGTCAGCAGCTTCCAGGGGGAGACCCAGTACTTC. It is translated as CVSSFQGETQYF.

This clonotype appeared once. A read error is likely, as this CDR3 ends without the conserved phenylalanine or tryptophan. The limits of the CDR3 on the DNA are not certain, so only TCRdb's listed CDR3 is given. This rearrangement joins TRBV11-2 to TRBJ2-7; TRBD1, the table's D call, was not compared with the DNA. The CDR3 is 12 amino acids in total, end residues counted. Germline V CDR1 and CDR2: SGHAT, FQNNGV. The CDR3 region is CASSLEGARRYI.

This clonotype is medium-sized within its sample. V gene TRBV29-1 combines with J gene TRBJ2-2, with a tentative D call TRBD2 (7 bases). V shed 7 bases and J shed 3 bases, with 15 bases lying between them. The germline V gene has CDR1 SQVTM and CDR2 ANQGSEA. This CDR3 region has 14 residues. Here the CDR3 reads CSGTVGRYTGELFF. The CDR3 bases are TGCAGCGGGACAGTCGGGAGGTACACCGGGGAGCTGTTTTTT.

CDR3 sequence: CATNDAKGYSYEQYF. The DNA for the CDR3 is TGTGCCACCAATGACGCCAAGGGTTACTCCTACGAGCAGTACTTC. The chain couples TRBV24-1 to TRBJ2-7; D is uncertain. With 8 bases removed from V and 0 bases from J, the gap between germline ends came to 16 bases. Looked up from germline, CDR1 is KGHDR and CDR2 is SFDVKD. The CDR3 contains 15 residues.

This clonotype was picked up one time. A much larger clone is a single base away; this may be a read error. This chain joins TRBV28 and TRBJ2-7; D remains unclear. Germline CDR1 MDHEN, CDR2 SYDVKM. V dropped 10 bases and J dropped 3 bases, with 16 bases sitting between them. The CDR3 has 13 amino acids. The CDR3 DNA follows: TGTGCCACGGAAGGAATCGACCTCTACGAGCAGTACTTC. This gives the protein CATEGIDLYEQYF.

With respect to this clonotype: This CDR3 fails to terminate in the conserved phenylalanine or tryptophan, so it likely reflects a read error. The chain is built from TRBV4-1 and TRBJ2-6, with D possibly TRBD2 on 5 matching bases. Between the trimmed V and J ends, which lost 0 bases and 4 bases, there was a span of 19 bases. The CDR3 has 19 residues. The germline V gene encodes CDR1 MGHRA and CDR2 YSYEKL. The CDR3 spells CASSQETPRVFSGANVLTL. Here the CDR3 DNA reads TGCGCCAGCAGCCAAGAGACCCCGAGGGTCTTCTCCGGGGCCAACGTCCTGACTCTC.

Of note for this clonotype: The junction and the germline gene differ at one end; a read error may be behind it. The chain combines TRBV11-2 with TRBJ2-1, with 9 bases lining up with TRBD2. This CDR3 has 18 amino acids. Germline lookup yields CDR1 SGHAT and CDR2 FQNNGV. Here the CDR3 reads CASRSGLARGPGANEQSF. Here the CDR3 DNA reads TGTGCTAGCAGATCTGGACTAGCGAGGGGCCCTGGGGCCAATGAGCAGTCCTTC.

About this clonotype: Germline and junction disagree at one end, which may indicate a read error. The CDR3: CASRLHGSTGNTLYF. CDR3 sequence (DNA): TGTGCCAGCAGACTTCATGGCAGCACTGGAAACACCTTATATTTT. The chain carries TRBV11-2 and TRBJ1-3; D ambiguous. This CDR3 contains 15 residues. Germline CDR1 reads SGHAT; CDR2 reads FQNNGV.

CDR3 coding DNA: TGCAGCGTTGATGACTATAGAGAGACCCAGTACTTC. This sequence encodes CSVDDYRETQYF. V is TRBV29-1 and J is TRBJ2-5; weak D call: TRBD2 (5 bases). The CDR3 sequence is 12 residues long. Deletions cut 3 bases from V and 4 bases from J, with 9 bases between. Germline values: CDR1 SQVTM, CDR2 ANQGSEA.